This is a list of T cell receptor beta chains from one sample in a study of T cells in Graves' hyperthyroidism and ophthalmopathy. TCRdb analysed the multiplex PCR reads with MiXCR anew, one entry per CDR3 protein. The repertoire includes approximately 400,000 distinct CDR3 sequences, more than 20% of them detected once, and roughly 80% sits in the top ten. The sample was blood. These receptors were obtained from a man aged 50 or older with Graves' hyperthyroidism. Each CDR3 is given with its conserved first and last residue. Each record gives: CDR3 protein, CDR3 DNA, D gene, J gene, clone size, V gene. A D gene is named only where the DNA matches it firmly. The size field is filled for only some rows; it gives once, few, many or a size class.

cdr3_aa: CAWSVGTLARDTGELFF; cdr3_nt: TGTGCCTGGAGTGTTGGTACACTAGCGAGAGACACCGGGGAGCTGTTTTTT; d_call: TRBD2; j_call: TRBJ2-2; clone_size: few; v_call: TRBV30
cdr3_aa: CASKWREATYEQYF; cdr3_nt: TGTGCCAGCAAATGGCGGGAGGCCACCTACGAGCAGTACTTC; d_call: TRBD2; j_call: TRBJ2-7; clone_size: NA; v_call: TRBV7-9
cdr3_aa: CASSLRTRGYTF; cdr3_nt: TGTGCCAGCAGTTTAAGGACGAGGGGCTACACCTTC; d_call: NA; j_call: TRBJ1-2; clone_size: few; v_call: TRBV28
cdr3_aa: CSARPGLAGVTDTQYF; cdr3_nt: TGCAGTGCTAGACCGGGACTAGCGGGAGTCACAGATACGCAGTATTTT; d_call: TRBD2; j_call: TRBJ2-3; clone_size: NA; v_call: TRBV20-1
cdr3_aa: CASTFRAEETQYF; cdr3_nt: TGTGCCAGCACCTTCAGGGCGGAAGAGACCCAGTACTTC; d_call: NA; j_call: TRBJ2-5; clone_size: NA; v_call: TRBV6-1
cdr3_aa: CASSPLEDQETQYF; cdr3_nt: TGTGCCAGCAGTCCCCTCGAGGACCAAGAGACCCAGTACTTC; d_call: NA; j_call: TRBJ2-5; clone_size: NA; v_call: TRBV27
cdr3_aa: CASSLAGNLNTEAFF; cdr3_nt: TGTGCCAGCAGCTTAGCAGGCAACCTGAACACTGAAGCTTTCTTT; d_call: NA; j_call: TRBJ1-1; clone_size: NA; v_call: TRBV13
cdr3_aa: CASSYSGGGYTF; cdr3_nt: TGTGCCAGCAGTTACTCAGGGGGTGGCTACACCTTC; d_call: NA; j_call: TRBJ1-2; clone_size: NA; v_call: TRBV6-5
cdr3_aa: CASSPSGRDTQYF; cdr3_nt: TGTGCCAGCTCACCAAGCGGGAGGGATACGCAGTATTTT; d_call: TRBD2; j_call: TRBJ2-3; clone_size: many; v_call: TRBV18
cdr3_aa: CASSYRDSSGELFF; cdr3_nt: TGTGCCAGCAGTTACCGGGATAGTTCCGGGGAGCTGTTTTTT; d_call: NA; j_call: TRBJ2-2; clone_size: NA; v_call: TRBV27
cdr3_aa: CASSYRREDTQYF; cdr3_nt: TGTGCCAGCAGTTACAGGAGGGAAGATACGCAGTATTTT; d_call: NA; j_call: TRBJ2-3; clone_size: many; v_call: TRBV6-5
cdr3_aa: CASSSGTVSSGNTIYF; cdr3_nt: TGTGCCAGCAGCTCAGGGACCGTTAGCTCTGGAAACACCATATATTTT; d_call: NA; j_call: TRBJ1-3; clone_size: NA; v_call: TRBV9
cdr3_aa: CASSPGTRLAGGTDTQYF; cdr3_nt: TGTGCCAGCAGTCCAGGGACACGACTAGCGGGGGGCACAGATACGCAGTATTTT; d_call: TRBD2; j_call: TRBJ2-3; clone_size: NA; v_call: TRBV28
cdr3_aa: CASSLEARGYEQYF; cdr3_nt: TGTGCCAGCAGTTTAGAGGCCAGGGGCTACGAGCAGTACTTC; d_call: NA; j_call: TRBJ2-7; clone_size: many; v_call: TRBV27
cdr3_aa: CAWTRGSYNEQFF; cdr3_nt: TGTGCCTGGACTCGAGGCTCCTACAATGAGCAGTTCTTC; d_call: NA; j_call: TRBJ2-1; clone_size: many; v_call: TRBV30
cdr3_aa: CSVLTGGGGYTF; cdr3_nt: TGCAGCGTCCTAACAGGGGGAGGAGGCTACACCTTC; d_call: TRBD1; j_call: TRBJ1-2; clone_size: NA; v_call: TRBV29-1
cdr3_aa: CASSAGLMQYF; cdr3_nt: TGTGCCAGCAGCGCCGGACTCATGCAGTATTTT; d_call: NA; j_call: TRBJ2-3; clone_size: few; v_call: TRBV5-5
cdr3_aa: CASSLAPPTSGRNEQFF; cdr3_nt: TGTGCCAGCAGTTTAGCCCCACCGACTAGCGGGAGGAATGAGCAGTTCTTC; d_call: TRBD2; j_call: TRBJ2-1; clone_size: many; v_call: TRBV28
cdr3_aa: CASGPRPLQPQHF; cdr3_nt: TGTGCTAGTGGCCCCAGGCCCCTTCAGCCCCAGCATTTT; d_call: NA; j_call: TRBJ1-5; clone_size: NA; v_call: TRBV12-5
cdr3_aa: CASREEGRDRGNEQFF; cdr3_nt: TGTGCCAGCAGGGAGGAGGGGAGAGATCGTGGCAATGAGCAGTTCTTC; d_call: NA; j_call: TRBJ2-1; clone_size: NA; v_call: TRBV12-3/TRBV12-4
cdr3_aa: CSASYYNEQFF; cdr3_nt: TGCAGTGCTTCTTACTACAATGAGCAGTTCTTC; d_call: NA; j_call: TRBJ2-1; clone_size: many; v_call: TRBV20-1
cdr3_aa: CSATTGPSTDTQYF; cdr3_nt: TGCAGTGCCACTACAGGGCCGTCCACAGATACGCAGTATTTT; d_call: NA; j_call: TRBJ2-3; clone_size: few; v_call: TRBV20-1
cdr3_aa: CASSLLGLAGYNEQFF; cdr3_nt: TGTGCCAGCAGCTTGCTAGGACTAGCGGGTTACAATGAGCAGTTCTTC; d_call: TRBD2; j_call: TRBJ2-1; clone_size: NA; v_call: TRBV9
cdr3_aa: CASSLVAGVTDTQYF; cdr3_nt: TGTGCCAGCAGCTTAGTGGCGGGAGTGACAGATACGCAGTATTTT; d_call: TRBD2; j_call: TRBJ2-3; clone_size: NA; v_call: TRBV11-2
cdr3_aa: CSARTGLNQPQHF; cdr3_nt: TGCAGTGCTAGAACCGGCCTCAATCAGCCCCAGCATTTT; d_call: NA; j_call: TRBJ1-5; clone_size: NA; v_call: TRBV20-1
cdr3_aa: CASSLSSGRGYEQYF; cdr3_nt: TGCGCCAGCAGCCTATCTAGCGGGAGAGGTTACGAGCAGTACTTC; d_call: TRBD2; j_call: TRBJ2-7; clone_size: few; v_call: TRBV7-3
cdr3_aa: CASSLFTGPKNTGELFF; cdr3_nt: TGTGCCAGCAGCTTATTTACGGGCCCGAAGAACACCGGGGAGCTGTTTTTT; d_call: NA; j_call: TRBJ2-2; clone_size: NA; v_call: TRBV11-2
cdr3_aa: CASSELGSGRVEQFF; cdr3_nt: TGTGCCAGCAGTGAATTGGGCTCCGGTAGGGTAGAGCAGTTCTTC; d_call: NA; j_call: TRBJ2-1; clone_size: few; v_call: TRBV6-1
cdr3_aa: CASRTGWDGYTF; cdr3_nt: TGTGCCAGCAGGACAGGCTGGGATGGCTACACCTTC; d_call: NA; j_call: TRBJ1-2; clone_size: few; v_call: TRBV7-9
cdr3_aa: CASSPAGGSYNEQFF; cdr3_nt: TGTGCCAGCAGCCCTGCGGGAGGCTCCTACAATGAGCAGTTCTTC; d_call: TRBD2; j_call: TRBJ2-1; clone_size: many; v_call: TRBV11-1
cdr3_aa: CASSPLGGGMNTEAFF; cdr3_nt: TGTGCCAGCAGTCCTCTCGGGGGGGGCATGAACACTGAAGCTTTCTTT; d_call: NA; j_call: TRBJ1-1; clone_size: few; v_call: TRBV6-1
cdr3_aa: CASSLSPFVLAGDSRHNEQFF; cdr3_nt: TGTGCCAGCAGTTTATCGCCGTTTGTACTAGCGGGAGACTCGAGGCACAATGAGCAGTTCTTC; d_call: TRBD2; j_call: TRBJ2-1; clone_size: NA; v_call: TRBV27
cdr3_aa: CASGPSGIGTDTQYF; cdr3_nt: TGTGCCAGCGGTCCTAGCGGGATCGGCACAGATACGCAGTATTTT; d_call: TRBD2; j_call: TRBJ2-3; clone_size: many; v_call: TRBV2
cdr3_aa: CASSQIGELREQYF; cdr3_nt: TGTGCCAGCAGCCAAATCGGTGAACTCCGCGAGCAGTACTTC; d_call: NA; j_call: TRBJ2-7; clone_size: NA; v_call: TRBV14
cdr3_aa: CAAGGRDGEQYF; cdr3_nt: TGTGCCGCCGGGGGGCGGGATGGCGAGCAGTACTTC; d_call: NA; j_call: TRBJ2-7; clone_size: once; v_call: TRBV7-3
cdr3_aa: CASSPGLAGGGVETQYF; cdr3_nt: TGTGCCAGCAGCCCGGGACTAGCGGGTGGAGGAGTAGAGACCCAGTACTTC; d_call: TRBD2; j_call: TRBJ2-5; clone_size: NA; v_call: TRBV7-2
cdr3_aa: CASSLTLGDGTGELFF; cdr3_nt: TGTGCCAGCAGCCTGACCCTGGGGGACGGAACCGGGGAGCTGTTTTTT; d_call: NA; j_call: TRBJ2-2; clone_size: NA; v_call: TRBV5-5
cdr3_aa: CASSPMGDEQFF; cdr3_nt: TGTGCCAGCTCACCAATGGGTGATGAGCAGTTCTTC; d_call: NA; j_call: TRBJ2-1; clone_size: few; v_call: TRBV18
cdr3_aa: CASSDGLTLNTGELFF; cdr3_nt: TGTGCCAGCAGTGACGGCCTAACCTTGAACACCGGGGAGCTGTTTTTT; d_call: NA; j_call: TRBJ2-2; clone_size: few; v_call: TRBV2
cdr3_aa: CASSFLAGTDTQYF; cdr3_nt: TGTGCCAGCAGTTTTTTGGCGGGAACAGATACGCAGTATTTT; d_call: NA; j_call: TRBJ2-3; clone_size: medium-sized; v_call: TRBV28
cdr3_aa: CASSLGPPANYGYTF; cdr3_nt: TGCGCCAGCAGCTTGGGTCCGCCAGCTAACTATGGCTACACCTTC; d_call: NA; j_call: TRBJ1-2; clone_size: few; v_call: TRBV5-1
cdr3_aa: CASSGGPRTGDTQYF; cdr3_nt: TGTGCCAGCAGCGGGGGACCGAGGACTGGAGATACGCAGTATTTT; d_call: NA; j_call: TRBJ2-3; clone_size: NA; v_call: TRBV7-6
cdr3_aa: CASSLHGGLTYEQYF; cdr3_nt: TGTGCCAGTAGTCTCCATGGGGGTCTGACCTACGAGCAGTACTTC; d_call: NA; j_call: TRBJ2-7; clone_size: NA; v_call: TRBV19
cdr3_aa: CASSGGVTYNEQFF; cdr3_nt: TGCGCCAGCAGTGGGGGAGTCACCTACAATGAGCAGTTCTTC; d_call: NA; j_call: TRBJ2-1; clone_size: NA; v_call: TRBV5-1
cdr3_aa: CASSEAGNLNYGYTF; cdr3_nt: TGTGCCAGCAGTGAAGCAGGGAATCTAAACTATGGCTACACCTTC; d_call: NA; j_call: TRBJ1-2; clone_size: few; v_call: TRBV2
cdr3_aa: CASSYSRAGNYGYTF; cdr3_nt: TGTGCCAGCAGTTACAGCAGGGCGGGGAACTATGGCTACACCTTC; d_call: NA; j_call: TRBJ1-2; clone_size: few; v_call: TRBV6-5
cdr3_aa: CASSQDNSPLHF; cdr3_nt: TGTGCCAGCAGCCAGGATAATTCACCCCTCCACTTT; d_call: NA; j_call: TRBJ1-6; clone_size: NA; v_call: TRBV7-9
cdr3_aa: CASSPLAGTGELFF; cdr3_nt: TGTGCCAGCAGTCCCTTAGCGGGAACCGGGGAGCTGTTTTTT; d_call: TRBD2; j_call: TRBJ2-2; clone_size: NA; v_call: TRBV11-3
cdr3_aa: CASIRGYGNQPQHF; cdr3_nt: TGTGCCAGCATAAGGGGCTACGGGAATCAGCCCCAGCATTTT; d_call: NA; j_call: TRBJ1-5; clone_size: few; v_call: TRBV28
cdr3_aa: CASSSDSRTSSYNEQFF; cdr3_nt: TGTGCCAGCAGCTCAGATAGCCGAACGAGCTCCTACAATGAGCAGTTCTTC; d_call: NA; j_call: TRBJ2-1; clone_size: NA; v_call: TRBV6-1
cdr3_aa: CASSIEDALRPQHF; cdr3_nt: TGTGCCAGTAGTATCGAAGACGCCCTAAGGCCCCAGCATTTT; d_call: NA; j_call: TRBJ1-5; clone_size: NA; v_call: TRBV19
cdr3_aa: CGSGGSTEAFF; cdr3_nt: TGTGGCAGCGGGGGGAGCACTGAAGCTTTCTTT; d_call: NA; j_call: TRBJ1-1; clone_size: NA; v_call: TRBV2
cdr3_aa: CASRADRGHYNEQFF; cdr3_nt: TGTGCCAGCAGGGCCGACAGGGGGCACTACAATGAGCAGTTCTTC; d_call: TRBD1; j_call: TRBJ2-1; clone_size: many; v_call: TRBV2
cdr3_aa: CSAGTRPTEQFF; cdr3_nt: TGCAGTGCTGGGACCCGACCCACTGAGCAGTTCTTC; d_call: NA; j_call: TRBJ2-1; clone_size: many; v_call: TRBV20-1
cdr3_aa: CASSKVPGSMRGQETQYF; cdr3_nt: TGTGCCAGTAGTAAAGTGCCGGGATCCATGAGGGGCCAAGAGACCCAGTACTTC; d_call: NA; j_call: TRBJ2-5; clone_size: NA; v_call: TRBV19